The rows below give T cell receptor beta chains drawn from one sample of a study of cytomegalovirus exposure and HLA in healthy donors. Sequencing was performed with immunoSEQ multiplex PCR; in TCRdb, only in-frame clones are kept and a portion is missing. The table lists approximately 98,000 clones, around 74% of them singletons. Sequencing was performed on PBMCs. These receptors were obtained from a male donor in good health and CMV-seronegative. CDR3s include the opening cysteine and the closing phenylalanine or tryptophan. The D gene is left open where the match is weak. Size is stated for part of the rows, as once, few or many counts, or as a class when the clone is expanded.

>TRBV7-3|TRBD2|.|TRBJ2-3
TGTGCCAGCAGCTTAAAGATCGCTAGCGGGAGGGCTGCGGATACGCAGTATTTT
CASSLKIASGRAADTQYF
>TRBV5-1|TRBD1|few|TRBJ2-7
TGCGCCAGCAGCTTGGCGGGACAGGGAGGAGAGCAGTACTTC
CASSLAGQGGEQYF
>TRBV30|TRBD1|.|TRBJ1-6
TGTGCCTGGAGTGTAACAGGGGATTGGGTGGATTCACCCCTCCACTTT
CAWSVTGDWVDSPLHF
>TRBV12-5|TRBD2|few|TRBJ2-1
TGTGCTAGTGGTTTGGTCGGGGGGGAGCAGTTCTTC
CASGLVGGEQFF
>TRBV12-2|.|.|TRBJ2-4
TGTGCAAGTCGCTTAGTTTTTGCTATAATCCTAGCCAAAAACATTCAGTACTTC
CASRLVFAIILAKNIQYF
>TRBV30|.|.|TRBJ1-2
TGTGCCTGGAGTGTTGTGGCCGCGGGCTATGGCTACACCTTC
CAWSVVAAGYGYTF
>TRBV27|TRBD2|few|TRBJ2-1
TGTGCCAGTGGACTAGCGGCAAACTCCTACAATGAGCAGTTCTTC
CASGLAANSYNEQFF
>TRBV28|.|once|TRBJ2-7
TGTGCCAGCAGGTCTAGCGCTTTCCCCTACGAGCAGTACTTC
CASRSSAFPYEQYF
>TRBV7-9|.|.|TRBJ2-1
TGTGCCAGCAGCTTAGCCTTTTCAGGGACAAGCTCCTACAATGAGCAGTTCTTC
CASSLAFSGTSSYNEQFF
>TRBV5-6|.|.|TRBJ2-7
TGTGCCAGCAGCGTGGCCCTAACGAAGCAGTACTTC
CASSVALTKQYF
>TRBV30|.|.|TRBJ2-1
TGTGCCTGGAGAGATACAGGGGTTTCTAGCGGGTACCCCTACAATGAGCAGTTCTTC
CAWRDTGVSSGYPYNEQFF
>TRBV28|.|.|TRBJ1-2
TGTGCCAGCAGTCCCCCGGGGGGAATCTATGGCTACACCTTC
CASSPPGGIYGYTF
>TRBV9|TRBD1|.|TRBJ2-7
TGTGCCAGCAGCGCGGGACAGGGGTACAGCGAGCAGTACTTC
CASSAGQGYSEQYF
>TRBV7-6|.|.|TRBJ2-3
TGTGCCAGCAGCCTAAGTAGCGGCACAGATACGCAGTATTTT
CASSLSSGTDTQYF
>TRBV30|.|.|TRBJ1-2
TGTGCCTGGAGCCCAGGACTTACTCCGTATGGCTACACCTTC
CAWSPGLTPYGYTF
>TRBV6-6|.|few|TRBJ2-2
TGTGCCAGCAGTTACCCAGGGCTTGGCACCGGGGAGCTGTTTTTT
CASSYPGLGTGELFF
>TRBV19|.|few|TRBJ2-1
TGTGCCAGTAGGATTCAGGGCGACGGGGAGCAGTTCTTC
CASRIQGDGEQFF
>TRBV9|TRBD2|.|TRBJ2-7
TGTGCCAGCAGCGGAAAAGCGGGGTCTAGAGAGCAGTACTTC
CASSGKAGSREQYF
>TRBV10-1|.|few|TRBJ1-5
TGCGCCAGCAGTGCCCAGGGGAATCAGCCCCAGCATTTT
CASSAQGNQPQHF
>TRBV5-1|.|.|TRBJ2-5
TGCGCCAGCAAACCCAGCCTCAATAGGGGTCGGGAGACCCAGTACTTC
CASKPSLNRGRETQYF
>TRBV7-9|TRBD2|few|TRBJ2-3
TGTGCCAGCAGCTTTACTAGCGGAACCACAGATACGCAGTATTTT
CASSFTSGTTDTQYF
>TRBV5-1|TRBD1|.|TRBJ2-7
TGCGCCAGCAGCCCCGAGGGACAGTGGGTCTACGAGCAGTACTTC
CASSPEGQWVYEQYF
>TRBV5-1|.|few|TRBJ2-7
TGCGCCAGCAGCTTCCGGGAACCCTACGAGCAGTACTTC
CASSFREPYEQYF
>TRBV13|.|few|TRBJ1-2
TGTGCCAGCAGCCTAAGCCCGAAACCACAGGGTGGCCCAGGCCTTAACTATGGCTACACCTTC
CASSLSPKPQGGPGLNYGYTF
>TRBV7-3|.|.|TRBJ2-7
TGTGCCAGCAGCATGGGAGACAGGACCTACGAGCAGTACTTC
CASSMGDRTYEQYF
>TRBV28|.|.|TRBJ1-2
TGTGCCAGCAGTCCTGAAGGGGCCCGTGCTTACTATGGCTACACCTTC
CASSPEGARAYYGYTF